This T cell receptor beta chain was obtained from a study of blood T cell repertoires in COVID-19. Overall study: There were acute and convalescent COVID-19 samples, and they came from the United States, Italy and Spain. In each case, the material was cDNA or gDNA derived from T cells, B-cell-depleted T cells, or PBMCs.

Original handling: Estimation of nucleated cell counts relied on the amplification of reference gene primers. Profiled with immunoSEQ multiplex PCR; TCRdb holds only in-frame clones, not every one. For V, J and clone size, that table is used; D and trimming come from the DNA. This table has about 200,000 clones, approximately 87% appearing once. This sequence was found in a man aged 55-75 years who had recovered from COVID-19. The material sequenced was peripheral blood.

CDR3: CASRTAGLKNIQYF. The DNA of the CDR3 is TGTGCCAGCCGCACCGCGGGTCTCAAAAACATTCAGTACTTC. The V call is TRBV6-5, the J call TRBJ2-4; a possible D gene is TRBD2 (5 bases). V was trimmed by 8 bases and J by 3 bases, leaving 14 bases between them. CDR1 and CDR2 from the germline V gene are MNHEY and SVGAGI. CDR3 length: 14 residues.